A selection of T cell receptor beta chains follows, all from one sample in a study of T cell repertoires in cytomegalovirus infection. Their antigens are not known. Using its own MiXCR run on the reads, TCRdb lists one record per CDR3 protein. There are more than 40,000 distinct CDR3 sequences in the sample; 21% occur only once, and around 90% lies in the top ten. Sequenced here: CD8+ T cells from cultured PBMCs, sampled from culture after CMV antigen stimulation. The receptors shown here come from a human donor in good health (CMV status not recorded). Some clones in this sample may be carry-over from other donors' samples. The conserved cysteine and the conserved F or W are not part of the CDR3 here.

12	TRBV28	TRBJ1-4	ATGRGRVNEKLF
11	TRBV12-5	TRBJ2-2	ASGLSHPGELF
13	TRBV10-3	TRBJ2-1	AISVSGREVNEQF
9	TRBV29-1	TRBJ2-1	SVEEANEQF
14	TRBV2	TRBJ1-2	ASTLDRGTGVYGYT
12	TRBV9	TRBJ2-7	ASSVEETSCEQY
11	TRBV29-1	TRBJ1-1	SVDGMKLGEAF
12	TRBV6-5	TRBJ2-7	ASSPTDGPYEQY
16	TRBV6-5	TRBJ2-7	ASSYYQPGTGGSYEQY
13	TRBV27	TRBJ1-4	ASSLAFGPGEKLF
12	TRBV14	TRBJ2-7	ASSQGTGNYEQY
13	TRBV7-2	TRBJ2-4	ASSLAATGGGIQY
14	TRBV7-2	TRBJ1-4	ASSLDRHATNEKLF
11	TRBV27	TRBJ2-7	ASSPGGSYEQY
11	TRBV7-6	TRBJ2-2	ASSLETTGELF
13	TRBV7-3	TRBJ2-1	ASSSRQGMGYEQF
14	TRBV28	TRBJ2-7	ASSPYPTGTSYEQY
16	TRBV4-3	TRBJ2-3	ASSQDSRLAASTDTQY
13	TRBV6-1	TRBJ2-7	ASSEAGQASREQY
12	TRBV7-8	TRBJ2-3	ASSLRGFKDTQY
16	TRBV6-2/TRBV6-3	TRBJ2-2	ASSYSPGQGGNTGELF
14	TRBV29-1	TRBJ2-1	SVTLPLQGEYNEQF
13	TRBV27	TRBJ1-5	ASRQGARGNQPQH
15	TRBV7-9	TRBJ2-4	ASSSFVQGVGKNIQY
15	TRBV28	TRBJ2-7	ASSLGVRESLIYEQY
8	TRBV7-9	TRBJ2-1	ASTNNEQF
13	TRBV7-2	TRBJ1-2	ASSFLSGGAEGYT
13	TRBV27	TRBJ1-3	ASSLSGSSGNTIY
12	TRBV7-2	TRBJ2-4	ASSRKQGIDIQY
13	TRBV12-3/TRBV12-4	TRBJ1-1	ASTQGSVMNTEAF
13	TRBV19	TRBJ2-7	ASSPEAPSSYEQY
12	TRBV7-8	TRBJ2-5	ASSPDREVETQY
15	TRBV7-8	TRBJ2-5	ASSVVGRDEYQETQY
13	TRBV6-2/TRBV6-3	TRBJ2-1	ASRRLAGAPNEQF
15	TRBV12-3/TRBV12-4	TRBJ2-3	ASRLPLGGGRTDTQY
13	TRBV6-1	TRBJ2-1	ASSLAEGAYNEQF
10	TRBV6-2/TRBV6-3	TRBJ2-2	ASSYGTGELF
13	TRBV11-1	TRBJ2-7	ASSVGRAGIYEQY
10	TRBV7-6	TRBJ2-1	ASGLAANEQF
14	TRBV7-2	TRBJ1-3	ASSSQDSPPRNTIY
11	TRBV5-1	TRBJ1-5	ASSLASNQPQH
13	TRBV5-6	TRBJ1-5	ASRKTGQTNQPQH
14	TRBV6-6	TRBJ2-5	ASSYSRTSGGLRQY
13	TRBV7-2	TRBJ2-5	ASSLNKRLLETQY
16	TRBV7-8	TRBJ2-1	ASSFYTGTGVQRNEQF
13	TRBV7-3	TRBJ2-3	ASSAGLMAGDTQY
16	TRBV7-8	TRBJ1-1	ASSSSPRWGQGAGGQP
11	TRBV27	TRBJ2-1	ASSLGLNNEQF